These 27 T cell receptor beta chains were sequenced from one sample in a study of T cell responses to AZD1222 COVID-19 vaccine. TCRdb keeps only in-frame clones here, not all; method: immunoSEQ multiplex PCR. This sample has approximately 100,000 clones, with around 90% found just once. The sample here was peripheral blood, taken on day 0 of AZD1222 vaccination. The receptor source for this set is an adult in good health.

The CDR3 loop reads CAWSVFQGWNTEAFF. The DNA of the CDR3 is TGTGCCTGGAGTGTATTTCAGGGATGGAACACTGAAGCTTTCTTT. The chain uses TRBV30 and TRBJ1-1; a weak D match, TRBD1 (5 bases). Germline V gives CDR1 GTSNPN, CDR2 SVGIG (reference sequence). The ends were cut back, 0 bases at V and 1 base at J, with 12 bases in the middle. There are 15 residues in the CDR3.

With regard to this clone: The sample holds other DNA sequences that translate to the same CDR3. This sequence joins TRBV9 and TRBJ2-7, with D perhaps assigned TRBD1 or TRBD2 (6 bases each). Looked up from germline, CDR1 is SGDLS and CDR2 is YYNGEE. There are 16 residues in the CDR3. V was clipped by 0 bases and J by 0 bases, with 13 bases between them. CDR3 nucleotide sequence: TGTGCCAGCAGCGTAGAGGTAGGGGGGAGCTCCTACGAGCAGTACTTC. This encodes CASSVEVGGSSYEQYF.

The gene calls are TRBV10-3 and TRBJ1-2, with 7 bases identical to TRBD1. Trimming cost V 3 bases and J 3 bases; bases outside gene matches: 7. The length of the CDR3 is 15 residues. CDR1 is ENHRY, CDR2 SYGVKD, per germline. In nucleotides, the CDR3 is TGTGCCATCAGTGAAGAAAGGGGGCGAGACTATGGCTACACCTTC. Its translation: CAISEERGRDYGYTF.

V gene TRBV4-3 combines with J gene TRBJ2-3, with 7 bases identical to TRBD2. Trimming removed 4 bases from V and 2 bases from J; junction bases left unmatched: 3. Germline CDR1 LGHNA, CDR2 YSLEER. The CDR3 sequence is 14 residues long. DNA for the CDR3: TGCGCCAGCAGCCTCACTAGCGTCACAGATACGCAGTATTTT. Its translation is CASSLTSVTDTQYF.

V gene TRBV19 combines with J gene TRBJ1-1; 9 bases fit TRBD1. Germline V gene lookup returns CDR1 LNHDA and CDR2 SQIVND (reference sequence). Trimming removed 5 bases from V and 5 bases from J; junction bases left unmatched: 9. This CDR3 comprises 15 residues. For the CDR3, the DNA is TGTGCCAGTAGTCTGCCAACAGGGGGCTGGACTGAAGCTTTCTTT. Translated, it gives CASSLPTGGWTEAFF.

CDR3 loop: CASHRQGTYEQYF. The CDR3 DNA follows: TGTGCCAGCCACCGACAGGGGACGTACGAGCAGTACTTC. The chain employs TRBV7-2 and TRBJ2-7; 8 positions match TRBD1. V lost 8 bases to trimming and J lost 4 bases; unmatched junction nucleotides: 7. This CDR3 has 13 residues. Germline CDR1 SGHTA, CDR2 FQGNSA.

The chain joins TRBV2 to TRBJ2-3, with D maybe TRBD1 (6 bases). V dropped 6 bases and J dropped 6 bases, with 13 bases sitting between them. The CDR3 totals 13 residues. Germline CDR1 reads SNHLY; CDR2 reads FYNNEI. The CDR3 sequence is CASSPQGSDTQYF. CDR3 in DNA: TGTGCCAGCAGCCCTCAGGGGAGCGATACGCAGTATTTT.

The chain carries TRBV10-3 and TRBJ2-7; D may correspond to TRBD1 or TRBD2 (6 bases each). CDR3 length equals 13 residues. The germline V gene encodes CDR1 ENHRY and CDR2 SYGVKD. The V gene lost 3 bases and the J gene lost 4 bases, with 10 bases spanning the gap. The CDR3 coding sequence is TGTGCCATCAGTGATCAGGGGAGGTACGAGCAGTACTTC. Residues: CAISDQGRYEQYF.

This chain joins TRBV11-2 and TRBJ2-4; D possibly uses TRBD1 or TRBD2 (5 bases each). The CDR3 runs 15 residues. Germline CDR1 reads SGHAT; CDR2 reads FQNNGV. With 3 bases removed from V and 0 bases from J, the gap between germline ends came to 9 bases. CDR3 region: CASSLGTVAKNIQYF. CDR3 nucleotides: TGTGCCAGCAGCTTGGGGACGGTAGCCAAAAACATTCAGTACTTC.

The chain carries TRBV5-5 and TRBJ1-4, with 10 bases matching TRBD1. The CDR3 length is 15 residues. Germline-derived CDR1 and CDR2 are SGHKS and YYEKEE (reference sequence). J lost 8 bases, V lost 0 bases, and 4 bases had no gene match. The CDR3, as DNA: TGTGCCAGCAGCTTGGGACAGGGGGCGATAGAAAAACTGTTTTTT. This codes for CASSLGQGAIEKLFF.

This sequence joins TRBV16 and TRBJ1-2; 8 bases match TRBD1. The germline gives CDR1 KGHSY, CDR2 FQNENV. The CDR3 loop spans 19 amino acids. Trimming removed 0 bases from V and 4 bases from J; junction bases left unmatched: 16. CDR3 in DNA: TGTGCCAGCAGCCAATCTATCTCCAGGGGGCATTCAGCTGGCTATGGCTACACCTTC. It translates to CASSQSISRGHSAGYGYTF.

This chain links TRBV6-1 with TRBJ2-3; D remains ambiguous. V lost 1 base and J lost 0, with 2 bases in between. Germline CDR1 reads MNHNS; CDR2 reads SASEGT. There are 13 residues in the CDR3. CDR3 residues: CASSEDSTDTQYF. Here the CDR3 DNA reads TGTGCCAGCAGTGAAGACAGCACAGATACGCAGTATTTT.

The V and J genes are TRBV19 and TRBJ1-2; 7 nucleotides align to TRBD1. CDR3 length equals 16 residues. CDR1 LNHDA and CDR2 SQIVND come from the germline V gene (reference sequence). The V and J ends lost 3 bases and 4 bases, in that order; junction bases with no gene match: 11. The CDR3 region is CASSIGPGTELYGYTF. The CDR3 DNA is TGTGCCAGTAGTATCGGCCCCGGGACAGAGCTCTATGGCTACACCTTC.

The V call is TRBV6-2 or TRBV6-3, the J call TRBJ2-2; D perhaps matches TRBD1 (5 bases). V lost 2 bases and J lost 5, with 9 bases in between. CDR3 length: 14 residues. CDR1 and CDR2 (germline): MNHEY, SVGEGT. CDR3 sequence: CASSYNRQTGELFF. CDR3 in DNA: TGTGCCAGCAGTTACAACAGGCAGACCGGGGAGCTGTTTTTT.

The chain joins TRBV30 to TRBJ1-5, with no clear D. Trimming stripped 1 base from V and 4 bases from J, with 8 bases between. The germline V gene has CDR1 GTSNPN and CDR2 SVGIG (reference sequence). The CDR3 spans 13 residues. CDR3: CAWSGGGNQPQHF. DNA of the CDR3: TGTGCCTGGAGTGGGGGTGGTAATCAGCCCCAGCATTTT.

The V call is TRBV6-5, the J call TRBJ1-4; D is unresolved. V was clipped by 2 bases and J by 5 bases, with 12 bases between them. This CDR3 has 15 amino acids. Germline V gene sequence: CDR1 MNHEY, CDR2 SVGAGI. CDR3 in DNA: TGTGCCAGCAGTTACGGTCCGGCGGTCAATGAAAAACTGTTTTTT. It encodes CASSYGPAVNEKLFF.

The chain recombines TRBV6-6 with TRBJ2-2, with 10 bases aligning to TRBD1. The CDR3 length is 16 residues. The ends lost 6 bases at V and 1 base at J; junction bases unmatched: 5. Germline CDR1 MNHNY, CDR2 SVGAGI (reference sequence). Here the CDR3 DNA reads TGTGCCAGCAGGGGGGACAGGGGCCGGAACACCGGGGAGCTGTTTTTT. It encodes CASRGDRGRNTGELFF.

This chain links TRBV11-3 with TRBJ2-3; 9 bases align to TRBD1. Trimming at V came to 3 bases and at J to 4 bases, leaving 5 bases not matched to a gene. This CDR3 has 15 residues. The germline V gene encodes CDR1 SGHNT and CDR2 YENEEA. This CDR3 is CASSLNGQGPDTQYF. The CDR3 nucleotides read TGTGCCAGCAGCTTGAATGGACAGGGGCCAGATACGCAGTATTTT.

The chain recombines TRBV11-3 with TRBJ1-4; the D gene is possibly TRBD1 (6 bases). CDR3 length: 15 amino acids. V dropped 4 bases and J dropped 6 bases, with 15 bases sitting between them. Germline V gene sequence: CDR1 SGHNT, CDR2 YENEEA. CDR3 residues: CASSSSGGRHEKLFF. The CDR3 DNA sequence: TGTGCCAGCAGCTCCAGTGGGGGCCGGCATGAAAAACTGTTTTTT. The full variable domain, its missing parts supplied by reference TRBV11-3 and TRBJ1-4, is EAGVVQSPRYKIIEKKQPVAFWCNPISGHNTLYWYLQNLGQGPELLIRYENEEAVDDSQLPKDRFSAERLKGVDSTLKIQPAELGDSAVYLCASSSSGGRHEKLFFGSGTQLSVL.

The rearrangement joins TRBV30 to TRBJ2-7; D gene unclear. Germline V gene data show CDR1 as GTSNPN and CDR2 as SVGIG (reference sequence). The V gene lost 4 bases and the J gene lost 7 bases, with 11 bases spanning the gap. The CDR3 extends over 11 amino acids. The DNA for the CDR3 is TGTGCCTGGACGCACGCCTCTGAGCAGTACTTC. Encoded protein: CAWTHASEQYF.

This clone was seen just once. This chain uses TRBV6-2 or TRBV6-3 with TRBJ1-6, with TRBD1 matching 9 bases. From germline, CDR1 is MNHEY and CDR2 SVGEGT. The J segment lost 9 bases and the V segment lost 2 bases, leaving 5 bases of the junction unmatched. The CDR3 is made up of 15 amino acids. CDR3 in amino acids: CASSYLRDRVSPLHF. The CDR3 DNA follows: TGTGCCAGCAGTTACCTCCGGGACAGGGTTTCACCCCTCCACTTT.

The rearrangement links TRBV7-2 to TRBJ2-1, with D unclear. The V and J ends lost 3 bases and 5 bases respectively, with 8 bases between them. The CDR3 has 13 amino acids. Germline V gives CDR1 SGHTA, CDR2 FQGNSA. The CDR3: CASSFWTNNEQFF. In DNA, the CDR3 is TGTGCCAGCAGCTTCTGGACGAACAATGAGCAGTTCTTC.

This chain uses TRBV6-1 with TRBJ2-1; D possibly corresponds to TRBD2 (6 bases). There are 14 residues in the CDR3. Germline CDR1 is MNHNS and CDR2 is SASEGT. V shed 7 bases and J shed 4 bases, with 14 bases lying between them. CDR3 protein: CASTRDGGYNEQFF. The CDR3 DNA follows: TGTGCCAGCACCCGGGACGGGGGTTACAATGAGCAGTTCTTC.

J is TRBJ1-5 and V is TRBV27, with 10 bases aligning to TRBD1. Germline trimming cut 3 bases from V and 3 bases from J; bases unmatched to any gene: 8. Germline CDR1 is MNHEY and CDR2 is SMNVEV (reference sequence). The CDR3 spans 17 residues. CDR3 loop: CASSLGQGRSVNQPQHF. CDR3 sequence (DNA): TGTGCCAGCAGTTTGGGACAGGGGCGCTCGGTCAATCAGCCCCAGCATTTT.

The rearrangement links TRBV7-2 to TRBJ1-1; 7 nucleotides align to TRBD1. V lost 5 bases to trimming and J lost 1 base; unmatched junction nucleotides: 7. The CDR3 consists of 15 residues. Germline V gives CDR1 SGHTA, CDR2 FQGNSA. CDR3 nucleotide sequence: TGTGCCAGCAGCCCCTCGACAGGGCCGAACACTGAAGCTTTCTTT. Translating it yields CASSPSTGPNTEAFF.

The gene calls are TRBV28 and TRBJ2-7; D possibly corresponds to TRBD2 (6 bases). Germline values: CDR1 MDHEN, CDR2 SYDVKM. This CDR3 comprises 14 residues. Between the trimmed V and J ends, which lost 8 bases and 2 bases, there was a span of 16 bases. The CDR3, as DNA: TGTGCCAGCGCCCCCGTAGCGGCCCCCTACGAGCAGTACTTC. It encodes CASAPVAAPYEQYF.

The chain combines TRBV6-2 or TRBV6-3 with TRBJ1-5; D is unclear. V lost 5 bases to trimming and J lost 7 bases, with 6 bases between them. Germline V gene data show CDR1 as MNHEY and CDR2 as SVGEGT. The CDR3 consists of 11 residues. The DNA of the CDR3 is TGTGCCAGCAGTAACAACCAGCCCCAGCATTTT. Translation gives CASSNNQPQHF.